This TCR beta chain was identified during a study of blood T cell repertoires in COVID-19. Study in general: COVID-19 samples collected from the United States, Italy and Spain covered acute and convalescent phases.

TCRdb's copy holds only in-frame clones and misses some; the assay was immunoSEQ multiplex PCR. Here the sample spans around 250,000 clones, 86% being singletons. From germline, CDR1 is KGHSH and CDR2 LQKENI. Trimming cost V 6 bases and J 0 bases, with 20 bases left between them. This CDR3 has 17 residues. The V call is TRBV18, the J call TRBJ1-1; D may be TRBD1 (5 bases). Sequencing was performed on peripheral blood. This TCR derives from a man aged 60-69 years with acute or convalescent COVID-19. CDR3 region: CASSAFRAGGLNTEAFF. In DNA, the CDR3 is TGTGCCAGCTCCGCCTTCCGGGCGGGGGGACTGAACACTGAAGCTTTCTTT. Drawing the rest from reference TRBV18 and TRBJ1-1, the complete variable domain is NAGVMQNPRHLVRRRGQEARLRCSPMKGHSHVYWYRQLPEEGLKFMVYLQKENIIDESGMPKERFSAEFPKEGPSILRIQQVVRGDSAAYFCASSAFRAGGLNTEAFFGQGTRLTVV.